The 27 T cell receptor beta chains given below trace back to one sample, sequenced in a study of OX40 agonist ivuxolimab in advanced cancers. Sequencing was performed with immunoSEQ multiplex PCR; in TCRdb, only in-frame clones are kept and a portion is missing. The repertoire holds 65,000 to 75,000 clones, about 84% seen once, with 5.5% to 7% in the top ten. The specimen comprised CD4+ or CD8+ T cells sorted from blood, sampled in a trial of the OX40 agonist ivuxolimab. These receptor sequences come from an adult with an advanced solid tumor such as melanoma, head and neck, liver or kidney cancer.

This clone is classed as medium-sized. The chain carries TRBV4-3 and TRBJ2-5; D not resolved. Germline CDR1 is LGHNA and CDR2 is YSLEER. The V end was cut by 0 bases, the J end by 5 bases, with 16 bases between. This CDR3 region has 16 residues. CDR3 loop: CASSQDATTSWETQYF. The CDR3 DNA follows: TGCGCCAGCAGCCAAGATGCTACAACGAGTTGGGAGACCCAGTACTTC.

The V call is TRBV5-6, the J call TRBJ2-5; perhaps TRBD1 as D (6 bases). The end of the DNA is better explained by TRBJ2-7, so the J call may be wrong. Germline CDR1 reads SGHDT; CDR2 reads YYEEEE. The CDR3 has 15 amino acids. CDR3 in DNA: TGTGCCAGCAGCCTCCGCATCGGACAGAGCTACGAGCAGTACTTC. Protein sequence: CASSLRIGQSYEQYF.

This clone was picked up a small number of times. J is TRBJ2-1 and V is TRBV13, with no clear D. This CDR3 is 15 amino acids long. The V and J ends lost 5 bases and 4 bases respectively, with 15 bases between them. Germline CDR1 reads PRHDT; CDR2 reads FYEKMQ (reference sequence). The CDR3 region has the DNA TGTGCCAGCAGCCCCCTTGGCGGTGGTTACAATGAGCAGTTCTTC. Translation: CASSPLGGGYNEQFF.

The rearrangement links TRBV7-9 to TRBJ1-1; no reliable D call. Germline assignment: CDR1 SEHNR and CDR2 FQNEAQ (reference sequence). CDR3 size: 13 residues. Trimming pared 7 bases from V and 4 bases from J, leaving 13 bases between. The CDR3 bases are TGTGCCAGCACCTCCTTGGCGGGCACTGAAGCTTTCTTT. This translates into CASTSLAGTEAFF. The entire variable domain, with the rest obtained from reference TRBV7-9 and TRBJ1-1, is as follows: DTGVSQNPRHKITKRGQNVTFRCDPISEHNRLYWYRQTLGQGPEFLTYFQNEAQLEKSRLLSDRFSAERPKGSFSTLEIQRTEQGDSAMYLCASTSLAGTEAFFGQGTRLTVV.

The rearrangement joins TRBV28 to TRBJ1-2; D unclear. Germline-derived CDR1 and CDR2 are MDHEN and SYDVKM. The CDR3 totals 11 residues. Trimming cost V 5 bases and J 8 bases, with 9 bases left between them. The CDR3 reads CASSTPAGYTF. For the CDR3, the DNA is TGTGCCAGCAGTACGCCGGCAGGCTACACCTTC.

The chain couples TRBV11-3 to TRBJ2-3; the D is unclear. CDR1 and CDR2 (germline): SGHNT, YENEEA. V was clipped by 5 bases and J by 0 bases, with 6 bases between them. CDR3 length: 13 residues. The CDR3 is CASSPASTDTQYF. In nucleotides, the CDR3 is TGTGCCAGCAGCCCTGCTAGCACAGATACGCAGTATTTT. Supplemented by reference TRBV11-3 and TRBJ2-3, the full variable domain reads EAGVVQSPRYKIIEKKQPVAFWCNPISGHNTLYWYLQNLGQGPELLIRYENEEAVDDSQLPKDRFSAERLKGVDSTLKIQPAELGDSAVYLCASSPASTDTQYFGPGTRLTVL.

The chain links TRBV10-2 to TRBJ2-7; D is possibly TRBD1 or TRBD2 (5 bases each). The germline gives CDR1 WSHSY, CDR2 SAAADI. The length of the CDR3 is 12 residues. V lost 3 bases, J lost 6 bases, and 9 bases lay in between. In nucleotides, the CDR3 is TGCGCCAGCAGTGACCCTGGGGGCGAGCAGTACTTC. Translating it yields CASSDPGGEQYF.

The V gene is TRBV5-6, the J gene TRBJ2-5; perhaps TRBD2 as D (6 bases). The CDR3 is 13 amino acids. Germline values: CDR1 SGHDT, CDR2 YYEEEE. Trimming took 6 bases from V and 13 from J, leaving 22 bases between them. In DNA, the CDR3 is TGTGCCAGCATCAAGTCCTCCCAGGGACTCGCGTACTTC. This encodes CASIKSSQGLAYF.

This clone was detected only a few times. The chain links TRBV4-1 to TRBJ2-7; a weak D match, TRBD1 (6 bases). CDR1 and CDR2 (germline): MGHRA, YSYEKL. The CDR3 totals 15 residues. Trimming shortened V by 0 bases and J by 7 bases, and 16 bases separated the two germline ends. The CDR3 spells CASSQDSRGPNEQYF. The CDR3 nucleotides are TGCGCCAGCAGCCAAGACAGCAGGGGACCTAATGAGCAGTACTTC.

This clone was detected a few times. V gene TRBV27 combines with J gene TRBJ2-7; 10 bases align to TRBD2. Trimming took 6 bases from V and 3 from J; bases not matched to a gene: 5. CDR3 length equals 14 residues. Germline V gene sequence: CDR1 MNHEY, CDR2 SMNVEV (reference sequence). The CDR3 is CASRSLAGGYEQYF. DNA of the CDR3: TGTGCCAGCAGATCGTTAGCGGGAGGCTACGAGCAGTACTTC.

The gene calls are TRBV11-2 and TRBJ2-1, with 9 bases matching TRBD1. This CDR3 is 16 amino acids long. From germline, CDR1 is SGHAT and CDR2 FQNNGV. V lost 5 bases and J lost 1; bases outside the gene matches: 6. CDR3 nucleotides: TGTGCCAGCAGCCCGGGACAGGGAGGGTCCTACAATGAGCAGTTCTTC. As protein: CASSPGQGGSYNEQFF.

This clone was counted between two and nine times. The V call is TRBV2, the J call TRBJ2-2; 12 positions match TRBD1. V gave up 6 bases and J gave up 6 bases; unmatched junction bases: 5. Germline loops: CDR1 SNHLY, CDR2 FYNNEI. This CDR3 has 15 amino acids. In nucleotides, the CDR3 is TGTGCCAGCAGCATCGGGACAGGGGGCTCCGGGGAGCTGTTTTTT. Its protein is CASSIGTGGSGELFF.

V and J are TRBV6-6 and TRBJ1-2, with D possibly matching TRBD1 (6 bases). V gave up 6 bases and J gave up 4 bases, with 15 bases separating them. Per germline, CDR1 MNHNY and CDR2 SVGAGI (reference sequence). The CDR3 is 14 residues long. The CDR3 DNA sequence: TGTGCCAGCAGACCCAGCAGGGGTAGCTATGGCTACACCTTC. This sequence encodes CASRPSRGSYGYTF.

The chain employs TRBV7-2 and TRBJ1-5, with TRBD1 as a possible D gene (5 bases). The CDR3 totals 13 residues. The germline CDR1 and CDR2 sequences are SGHTA and FQGNSA. V was shortened by 2 bases and J by 4 bases, with 6 bases between the two germline ends. Here the CDR3 DNA reads TGTGCCAGCAGCTTACAGGGAAATCAGCCCCAGCATTTT. Translating it yields CASSLQGNQPQHF.

The V call is TRBV6-5, the J call TRBJ2-5, with D possibly being TRBD1 (5 bases). The CDR3 covers 15 residues. Between the trimmed V and J ends, which lost 6 bases and 2 bases, there was a span of 16 bases. Germline loops: CDR1 MNHEY, CDR2 SVGAGI. The CDR3 region is CASRNGHHLQETQYF. The DNA of the CDR3 is TGTGCCAGCAGGAATGGACATCACCTACAAGAGACCCAGTACTTC.

The chain recombines TRBV6-5 with TRBJ2-5; D is undetermined. The CDR3 loop spans 12 amino acids. V was cut by 2 bases and J by 11 bases, with 12 bases left in between. CDR1 MNHEY and CDR2 SVGAGI come from the germline V gene. As DNA, the CDR3 is TGTGCCAGCAGTTACAGGGAAGGAAAGCAGTACTTC. This sequence encodes CASSYREGKQYF.

This clone was counted once. The CDR3 reads CASSPRDGSYEQYF. As DNA, the CDR3 is TGTGCCAGCAGCCCTAGGGACGGCTCCTACGAGCAGTACTTC. V and J are TRBV5-4 and TRBJ2-7; D tentatively fits TRBD1 or TRBD2 (5 bases each). CDR1 is SGHNT and CDR2 is YYREEE in the germline V gene (reference sequence). The V end lost 4 bases, the J end lost 0 bases, and 11 bases lay between the germline ends. This CDR3 has 14 amino acids. The full variable domain, completed using reference TRBV5-4 and TRBJ2-7, is ETGVTQSPTHLIKTRGQQVTLRCSSQSGHNTVSWYQQALGQGPQFIFQYYREEENGRGNFPPRFSGLQFPNYSSELNVNALELDDSALYLCASSPRDGSYEQYFGPGTRLTVT.

The V call is TRBV6-5, the J call TRBJ1-5; D gene ambiguous. CDR3 length: 12 amino acids. The V gene lost 2 bases and the J gene lost 11 bases, with 10 bases spanning the gap. Germline lookup yields CDR1 MNHEY and CDR2 SVGAGI. Here the CDR3 DNA reads TGTGCCAGCAGTTACGGTCTAGGAACCCAGCATTTT. Translated, it gives CASSYGLGTQHF.

The rearrangement links TRBV9 to TRBJ1-2; unclear D gene. The CDR3 sequence is 15 residues long. Per germline, CDR1 SGDLS and CDR2 YYNGEE. V gave up 3 bases and J gave up 2 bases, with 14 bases separating them. The CDR3 bases are TGTGCCAGCAGCGCCGGGAGCGACGCCAACTATGGCTACACCTTC. It encodes CASSAGSDANYGYTF. Full variable domain (missing parts from reference TRBV9 and TRBJ1-2): DSGVTQTPKHLITATGQRVTLRCSPRSGDLSVYWYQQSLDQGLQFLIQYYNGEERAKGNILERFSAQQFPDLHSELNLSSLELGDSALYFCASSAGSDANYGYTFGSGTRLTVV.

V and J are TRBV7-2 and TRBJ2-5; D might be TRBD1 or TRBD2, each matching 5 bases. The V end lost 5 bases, the J end lost 5 bases, and 24 bases lay between the germline ends. CDR3 length equals 17 residues. In germline, CDR1 is SGHTA, CDR2 FQGNSA. The CDR3 region has the DNA TGTGCCAGCAGCGTAGGGACGGCCAGAGGGGAGAGGGAGACCCAGTACTTC. This gives the protein CASSVGTARGERETQYF.

The rearrangement links TRBV9 to TRBJ2-5, with 10 bases that match TRBD1. The J call could be wrong; TRBJ2-7 is a better fit for the DNA end. The CDR3 spans 18 residues. In germline, CDR1 is SGDLS, CDR2 YYNGEE. CDR3 coding DNA: TGTGCCAGCAGCCCCCCCGGGACAGGGGTCGGGAGCTCCTACGAGCAGTACTTC. Protein product: CASSPPGTGVGSSYEQYF.

This clone was seen just once. The genes are TRBV15 and TRBJ2-7; D is unresolved. Trimming stripped 1 base from V and 2 bases from J, with 12 bases between. The CDR3 is made up of 15 amino acids. Germline V lookup: CDR1 LNHNV, CDR2 YYDKDF (reference sequence). The CDR3 loop is CATSRGVGNTYEQYF. The CDR3 DNA reads as TGTGCCACCAGCAGAGGGGTTGGGAACACCTACGAGCAGTACTTC.

The CDR3, as DNA: TGTGCCAGCTCACTGCTTGGGGGAAGAAATCAGCCCCAGCATTTT. This encodes CASSLLGGRNQPQHF. The chain carries TRBV18 and TRBJ1-5; tentative D call: TRBD1 (5 bases). Germline-derived CDR1 and CDR2 are KGHSH and LQKENI. The CDR3 consists of 15 residues. V lost 4 bases, J lost 4 bases, and 14 bases lay in between.

The chain employs TRBV7-3 and TRBJ2-2; D uncertain. The CDR3 totals 13 residues. Per germline, CDR1 SGHTA and CDR2 FQGTGA. V lost 2 bases to trimming and J lost 4 bases, with 5 bases between them. The CDR3 here is CASSLLPTGELFF. CDR3 DNA: TGTGCCAGCAGCTTACTCCCCACCGGGGAGCTGTTTTTT.

DNA of the CDR3: TGTGCCAGCAGCCCCCAAGGGGGCGTGAATGAGCAGTTCTTC. Amino acid sequence: CASSPQGGVNEQFF. V is TRBV5-4 and J is TRBJ2-1; TRBD1 matches at 7 bases. J lost 7 bases, V lost 4 bases, and 8 bases had no gene match. There are 14 residues in the CDR3. The germline gives CDR1 SGHNT, CDR2 YYREEE (reference sequence).

This clone was detected a few times. The rearrangement links TRBV5-4 to TRBJ1-2, with 9 bases identical to TRBD1. The germline gives CDR1 SGHNT, CDR2 YYREEE (reference sequence). This CDR3 is 16 amino acids long. V was pared by 3 bases and J by 0 bases, with 6 bases of the junction left unmatched. The DNA of the CDR3 is TGTGCCAGCAGCTCCGGGACAGGGCCCACTAACTATGGCTACACCTTC. This gives the protein CASSSGTGPTNYGYTF.

V usage is TRBV28 and J usage is TRBJ2-7; D is unresolved. The CDR3 length is 13 residues. Germline V gene sequence: CDR1 MDHEN, CDR2 SYDVKM. V lost 2 bases to trimming and J lost 3 bases, with 8 bases between them. The CDR3 loop is CASSLGMGYEQYF. For the CDR3, the DNA is TGTGCCAGCAGTTTAGGTATGGGCTACGAGCAGTACTTC. The full variable domain, with the rest looked up from reference TRBV28 and TRBJ2-7, is DVKVTQSSRYLVKRTGEKVFLECVQDMDHENMFWYRQDPGLGLRLIYFSYDVKMKEKGDIPEGYSVSREKKERFSLILESASTNQTSMYLCASSLGMGYEQYFGPGTRLTVT.